The 7 T cell receptor beta chains below were found in one sample sequenced in a study of identifying expanded T cells in peripheral blood. Sequencing was performed with immunoSEQ multiplex PCR; in TCRdb, only in-frame clones are kept and a portion is missing. The sample has some 78,000 clones, 84% seen once. Sequenced: blood. The receptors here all came from a person between 18 and 69 years old in good health.

The chain combines TRBV30 with TRBJ1-2, with TRBD1 matching 7 bases. CDR1 is GTSNPN, CDR2 SVGIG, per germline (reference sequence). V was pared by 4 bases and J by 8 bases, with 7 bases of the junction left unmatched. The CDR3 spans 12 residues. The CDR3 nucleotides read TGTGCCTGGAATCCACAGGACAGGGGCTACACCTTC. It is translated as CAWNPQDRGYTF.

The V and J genes are TRBV9 and TRBJ2-3, with no clear D. The CDR3 has 12 amino acids. Trimming left V 0 bases short and J 4 bases short, with 3 bases between. CDR1 and CDR2 from the germline V gene are SGDLS and YYNGEE. The CDR3 coding sequence is TGTGCCAGCAGCGTAGCTTCAGATACGCAGTATTTT. It translates to CASSVASDTQYF.

This chain joins TRBV19 and TRBJ2-5, with D perhaps TRBD2 (5 bases). Germline-derived CDR1 and CDR2 are LNHDA and SQIVND (reference sequence). V shed 7 bases and J shed 3 bases, with 6 bases lying between them. The CDR3 runs 11 residues. Here the CDR3 reads CASTGKETQYF. Written as DNA, the CDR3 is TGTGCCAGTACCGGGAAAGAGACCCAGTACTTC.

The rearrangement links TRBV6-1 to TRBJ1-2; D unclear. CDR3 length: 15 residues. Germline V gene sequence: CDR1 MNHNS, CDR2 SASEGT. Trimming removed 4 bases at V and 4 bases at J, with 16 bases between. The CDR3 DNA sequence: TGTGCCAGCAGTGGGTATATGCGAAAGACCTATGGCTACACCTTC. It translates to CASSGYMRKTYGYTF.

The chain joins TRBV19 to TRBJ1-4, with D hard to call. This CDR3 comprises 16 residues. The ends were cut back, 5 bases at V and 0 bases at J, with 13 bases in the middle. CDR1 is LNHDA and CDR2 is SQIVND in the germline V gene (reference sequence). The CDR3 spells CASSHSRGATNEKLFF. CDR3 nucleotides: TGTGCCAGTAGTCACTCCCGCGGCGCAACTAATGAAAAACTGTTTTTT.

The chain joins TRBV6-5 to TRBJ2-5; TRBD1 matches 8 bases. The J segment lost 8 bases and the V segment lost 4 bases, leaving 6 bases of the junction unmatched. Germline-derived CDR1 and CDR2 are MNHEY and SVGAGI. The CDR3 loop spans 13 amino acids. The CDR3 bases are TGTGCCAGCAGTTCCGGACAGGGCGGAACCCAGTACTTC. It specifies CASSSGQGGTQYF.

The chain carries TRBV10-3 and TRBJ2-5; 9 bases line up with TRBD1. The J call may be in error: the DNA end matches TRBJ2-7 better. CDR3 length: 15 amino acids. Germline V CDR1 and CDR2: ENHRY, SYGVKD. The CDR3 spells CAISESVTGGYEQYF. DNA for the CDR3: TGTGCCATCAGTGAGTCGGTGACAGGGGGCTACGAGCAGTACTTC.